What follows are 2 T cell receptor beta chains derived from one specimen sequenced in a study of CD8 T cells in Susac syndrome. Random hexamers were used to reverse transcribe the RNA input (about 0.5 to 1 ug). TCRdb passed the immunoSEQ multiplex PCR reads through MiXCR, listing each CDR3 protein once. The repertoire holds about 400,000 distinct CDR3 sequences, with more than 70% as singletons. Sequenced sample: CD8+ T cells from PBMCs. The source of these receptors is a human donor with multiple sclerosis.

This clonotype has more than one count but fewer than ten. CDR3 loop: CASSFGITSTDTQYF. In DNA form, the CDR3 reads TGTGCCAGCAGCTTTGGGATAACTAGCACAGATACGCAGTATTTT. V is TRBV7-6 and J is TRBJ2-3; D gene ambiguous. Looked up from germline, CDR1 is SGHVS and CDR2 is FNYEAQ. V lost 3 bases to trimming and J lost 0 bases, with 10 bases between them. The CDR3 has 15 residues.

The V and J genes are TRBV24-1 and TRBJ2-1; tentatively, D is TRBD2 (5 bases). The V gene's germline CDR1 is KGHDR and CDR2 SFDVKD. The CDR3 contains 19 residues. Between the trimmed V and J ends, which lost 2 bases and 2 bases, there was a span of 21 bases. In DNA form, the CDR3 reads TGTGCCACCAGTGATTCGATTTTAGTGGGTTGGGAGACCTACAATGAGCAGTTCTTC. The encoded protein is CATSDSILVGWETYNEQFF.